Following are 2 T cell receptor beta chains from one sample sequenced in a study of cytomegalovirus exposure and HLA in healthy donors. PCR was performed using 60 Vbeta and 13 Jbeta primers. Some clones are missing from TCRdb's copy, which holds only in-frame ones; the method was immunoSEQ multiplex PCR. The sample records tens of thousands of clones, 75% to 85% being singletons. The sample consisted of PBMCs. The receptors here all came from a man younger than 40 in good health and CMV-seropositive.

The chain uses TRBV6-5 and TRBJ1-2, with 9 bases lining up with TRBD1. The length of the CDR3 is 13 residues. Germline lookup yields CDR1 MNHEY and CDR2 SVGAGI. V was pared by 2 bases and J by 7 bases, with 2 bases of the junction left unmatched. The CDR3 loop is CASSYGTGLGYTF. CDR3 coding DNA: TGTGCCAGCAGTTACGGGACAGGGCTTGGCTACACCTTC.

The V call is TRBV18, the J call TRBJ2-2, with 15 positions matching TRBD2. This CDR3 spans 18 amino acids. Germline V gene data show CDR1 as KGHSH and CDR2 as LQKENI. V trimming: 3 bases; J trimming: 4 bases; junction bases outside the gene matches: 6. CDR3 bases: TGTGCCAGCTCACCGCCGGGACTAGCGGGAGGTAGCACCGGGGAGCTGTTTTTT. Encoded protein: CASSPPGLAGGSTGELFF.